Reported below is one TCR beta chain. This clone was detected only once. This clone's antigen is unknown. Base quality data are lacking; no much larger clone is found one base away. The immunoSEQ Assay, a bias-controlled multiplex PCR, was used to amplify TCRbeta CDR3 regions from genomic DNA. The authors' pipeline ran thus. The number of nucleated cells in each sample was estimated by amplification of reference gene primers within the assay. To quantify the absolute abundance of each unique TCRbeta CDR3 rearrangement, sequence reads were collapsed and filtered. For each sample, productive Simpson clonality was calculated as the square root of Simpson's diversity index across productive rearrangements. TCRdb provides this immuneACCESS table in a form limited to in-frame rearrangements. Some clones are lacking; in checked studies, under half of them reflect an unresolved V gene, and why the rest are absent is not known. That table furnishes V, J and clone size, whereas the DNA furnished D and trimming. Present in this sample are roughly 81,000 clones, around 86% of which were seen just once. 5.1% of the sample is taken by the ten largest.

The source of the sample is a study of blood T cell repertoires in COVID-19 (dated by TCRdb to 2018 to 2020). Looking at the study overall: Collaborator samples came from the United States, Italy and Spain and covered acute and convalescent phases of COVID-19. HLA class I and class II types, where available, came from metadata supplied by the sample provider rather than from assay-based typing. A freely available public database, intended as a resource for researchers studying the immune response to SARS-CoV-2, is where the repertoires were released. Deeply sampled blood TCRbeta repertoires from subjects exposed to, actively infected with, or recovered from COVID-19 were included in the dataset. Nearly every sample came with metadata listing a de-identified subject ID, COVID-19 status, age in years and sex. Samples came from the ongoing ImmuneRACE study (first 160 participants) plus 1,254 subjects from 6 global collaborators. The prospective study material was composed of cDNA or gDNA derived from T cells, B-cell-depleted T cells, or PBMCs. Findings and caveats that apply to the study as a whole: How much clinical and demographic metadata was included differed by source and by participant, and the metadata was provided uncurated.

CDR1 and CDR2 are drawn from the germline V gene: KGHSH, LQKENI. The CDR3 contains 15 residues, cysteine and phenylalanine counted. CDR3 DNA only is kept here, 45 bases in frame from base 1. V and J are trimmed by 6 bases and 3 bases, and the gene matches miss 6 bases of the junction. Each collaborating institution followed its own protocols to collect whole blood in K2EDTA tubes. Collaborator samples were shipped for TCRbeta analysis as frozen whole blood, isolated PBMCs, or DNA extracted from either sample type. This TCR came from a middle-aged man with acute or convalescent COVID-19. Sequencing was carried out using peripheral blood. Recombination connected TRBV18 to TRBJ2-1, with 9 middle bases fitting TRBD1. The sequence in DNA is TGTGCCAGCTCGCCGGGACAGGGAAACTACAATGAGCAGTTCTTC. Its translation is CASSPGQGNYNEQFF. The entire variable domain, with the stretches around the CDR3 drawn from the reference TRBV18 and TRBJ2-1 proteins, is NAGVMQNPRHLVRRRGQEARLRCSPMKGHSHVYWYRQLPEEGLKFMVYLQKENIIDESGMPKERFSAEFPKEGPSILRIQQVVRGDSAAYFCASSPGQGNYNEQFFGPGTRLTVL.